What follows are 21 T cell receptor beta chains derived from one specimen sequenced in a study of control samples from healthy donors and cancer patients. This table comes from immunoSEQ multiplex PCR, and its TCRdb copy is limited to in-frame clones, with some not included. Of 74,000 or so clones in the sample, 89% are singletons; the top ten hold approximately 7.2%. What was sequenced was blood. The receptors derive from a man in his forties or fifties in good health.

The gene calls are TRBV15 and TRBJ2-1; perhaps D is TRBD1 or TRBD2 (6 bases each). Trimming cost V 2 bases and J 8 bases, with 10 bases left between them. The CDR3 totals 13 residues. Germline V gene data show CDR1 as LNHNV and CDR2 as YYDKDF (reference sequence). The CDR3 DNA reads as TGTGCCACCAGCAGACGGAGGGGGGATGAGCAGTTCTTC. Translation: CATSRRRGDEQFF.

This chain connects TRBV5-1 to TRBJ2-1; 8 bases agree with TRBD2. This CDR3 spans 16 amino acids. J was trimmed by 2 bases and V by 0 bases; bases with no gene match: 4. Germline loops: CDR1 SGHRS, CDR2 YFSETQ. This chain's CDR3 is CASSLARGGPYNEQFF. CDR3 nucleotides: TGCGCCAGCAGCTTGGCTCGCGGGGGGCCCTACAATGAGCAGTTCTTC.

The chain joins TRBV18 to TRBJ2-6; unclear D gene. V shed 7 bases and J shed 1 base, with 8 bases lying between them. Germline CDR1 reads KGHSH; CDR2 reads LQKENI. There are 14 residues in the CDR3. Here the CDR3 DNA reads TGTGCCAGCTTTCAACGGTCTGGGGCCAACGTCCTGACTTTC. It specifies CASFQRSGANVLTF.

A single count supports this clone. This sequence joins TRBV5-6 and TRBJ2-1; D unclear. CDR1 SGHDT and CDR2 YYEEEE come from the germline V gene. V was trimmed by 0 bases and J by 6 bases, leaving 16 bases between them. The CDR3 consists of 16 residues. CDR3: CASSLVGMGSSNEQFF. For the CDR3, the DNA is TGTGCCAGCAGCTTGGTGGGGATGGGTAGTAGCAATGAGCAGTTCTTC.

This chain joins TRBV7-2 and TRBJ1-1; D gene uncertain. Germline CDR1 is SGHTA and CDR2 is FQGNSA. The CDR3 spans 17 residues. V was cut by 5 bases and J by 4 bases, with 23 bases left in between. DNA for the CDR3: TGTGCCAGCAGCCCTACTGAGGGTCACTTTATAGCCACTGAAGCTTTCTTT. Translation gives CASSPTEGHFIATEAFF.

The chain has TRBV18 and TRBJ1-6, with 7 bases aligning to TRBD1. Germline loops: CDR1 KGHSH, CDR2 LQKENI. The CDR3 consists of 15 residues. After removal of 6 bases from V and 5 bases from J, the junction contained 7 bases not matched to a gene. The CDR3 sequence: CASSLQQGNNSPLHF. In nucleotides, the CDR3 is TGTGCCAGCTCCCTCCAACAGGGGAATAATTCACCCCTCCACTTT.

This rearrangement joins TRBV9 to TRBJ1-6; D is undetermined. The CDR3 is made up of 14 amino acids. Per germline, CDR1 SGDLS and CDR2 YYNGEE. The V end was cut by 3 bases, the J end by 6 bases, with 10 bases between. The CDR3 nucleotides are TGTGCCAGCAGCGGTCGGACCGGTAATTCACCCCTCCACTTT. Translating it yields CASSGRTGNSPLHF.

The V call is TRBV7-9, the J call TRBJ2-7; unclear D gene. Germline CDR1 SEHNR, CDR2 FQNEAQ (reference sequence). Trimming took 2 bases from V and 0 from J, leaving 8 bases between them. CDR3 size: 14 residues. The CDR3 loop is CASSLLPASYEQYF. As DNA, the CDR3 is TGTGCCAGCAGCTTATTGCCTGCCTCCTACGAGCAGTACTTC.

The CDR3 loop is CASSQHTIWEAFF. CDR3 in DNA: TGTGCCAGCAGCCAACACACTATTTGGGAAGCTTTCTTT. The chain recombines TRBV14 with TRBJ1-1; D not certain. Trimming cost V 2 bases and J 8 bases, with 12 bases left between them. CDR1 is SGHDN and CDR2 is FVKESK in the germline V gene. The CDR3 contains 13 residues. Complete variable domain (other parts from reference TRBV14 and TRBJ1-1): EAGVTQFPSHSVIEKGQTVTLRCDPISGHDNLYWYRRVMGKEIKFLLHFVKESKQDESGMPNNRFLAERTGGTYSTLKVQPAELEDSGVYFCASSQHTIWEAFFGQGTRLTVV.

This clone appeared a single time. The chain employs TRBV24-1 and TRBJ1-2, with D hard to call. The CDR3 runs to 14 residues. Trimming removed 4 bases at V and 8 bases at J, with 16 bases between. Germline V lookup: CDR1 KGHDR, CDR2 SFDVKD. The CDR3: CATSDWSGSRGYTF. The DNA of the CDR3 is TGTGCCACCAGTGACTGGTCCGGATCGAGAGGCTACACCTTC.

The J gene is TRBJ2-7, the V gene TRBV10-3, with TRBD2 as a possible D gene (6 bases). The length of the CDR3 is 12 residues. Trimming shortened V by 10 bases and J by 5 bases, and 15 bases separated the two germline ends. Germline V gene lookup returns CDR1 ENHRY and CDR2 SYGVKD. As DNA, the CDR3 is TGTGCCACTATCAAGGAGGGGAACGAGCAGTACTTC. Its protein product is CATIKEGNEQYF.

The CDR3 loop reads CAIRPWDRGESGYTF. The CDR3 DNA follows: TGTGCCATCAGGCCCTGGGACAGGGGGGAAAGTGGCTACACCTTC. The rearrangement links TRBV10-3 to TRBJ1-2; 11 nucleotides agree with TRBD1. Germline trimming cut 6 bases from V and 7 bases from J; bases unmatched to any gene: 10. Germline CDR1 and CDR2: ENHRY and SYGVKD. This CDR3 has 15 amino acids.

This clone was seen a few times. The chain combines TRBV27 with TRBJ1-1; D is possibly TRBD1 (5 bases). With 6 bases removed from V and 1 base from J, the gap between germline ends came to 12 bases. CDR1 MNHEY and CDR2 SMNVEV come from the germline V gene (reference sequence). CDR3 length equals 14 residues. CDR3 sequence (DNA): TGTGCCAGCAGGCTTGGTACAGGGAACACTGAAGCTTTCTTT. Its translation: CASRLGTGNTEAFF.

This clone was counted between two and nine times. This sequence joins TRBV12-3 or TRBV12-4 and TRBJ1-1; D is possibly TRBD1 (5 bases). Deletions cut 0 bases from V and 6 bases from J, with 8 bases between. The CDR3 totals 13 residues. Here the CDR3 DNA reads TGTGCCAGCAGTTTAGCTGGGGCCCCTGAAGCTTTCTTT. Its translation is CASSLAGAPEAFF.

For this clone: One junction end disagrees with the germline gene, perhaps due to a read error. The chain is built from TRBV12-3 or TRBV12-4 and TRBJ1-4; tentative D call: TRBD1 (5 bases). The CDR3 length is 13 residues. DNA for the CDR3: TGTGCCAGCAGTTTAACGGGGACTGAAAAACTGCTTTTT. Amino acid sequence: CASSLTGTEKLLF.

Regarding this clone: Other DNA sequences from this sample encode an identical CDR3 as well. This chain uses TRBV27 with TRBJ1-2; no firm D call. The V end was cut by 0 bases, the J end by 2 bases, with 4 bases between. Germline CDR1 is MNHEY and CDR2 is SMNVEV (reference sequence). CDR3 length: 13 amino acids. The CDR3 reads CASSLSGNYGYTF. CDR3 sequence (DNA): TGTGCCAGCAGTTTATCTGGGAACTATGGCTACACCTTC.

The sample holds one count of this clone. The chain is built from TRBV6-6 and TRBJ1-2, with 10 bases identical to TRBD1. V lost 0 bases and J lost 10; bases outside the gene matches: 2. From germline, CDR1 is MNHNY and CDR2 SVGAGI (reference sequence). The CDR3 has 13 amino acids. The DNA for the CDR3 is TGTGCCAGCAGTTACTCAGGACAGGGGGACTACACCTTC. Encoded protein: CASSYSGQGDYTF.

The J gene is TRBJ2-7, the V gene TRBV2, with unresolved D. Germline lookup yields CDR1 SNHLY and CDR2 FYNNEI. The CDR3 contains 12 residues. The V and J ends lost 4 bases and 3 bases respectively, with 7 bases between them. CDR3 DNA: TGTGCCAGCAGTGTAACAGTCTACGAGCAGTACTTC. It encodes CASSVTVYEQYF.

V and J are TRBV30 and TRBJ1-1; D is possibly TRBD1 (5 bases). CDR3 length: 16 residues. V was clipped by 0 bases and J by 6 bases, with 20 bases between them. The germline V gene encodes CDR1 GTSNPN and CDR2 SVGIG (reference sequence). The CDR3 nucleotides read TGTGCCTGGAGTGTTAGTTGGGTTTGGGGGAGGGCTGAAGCTTTCTTT. Protein sequence: CAWSVSWVWGRAEAFF.

The CDR3 loop reads CSVGFRDGSETQYF. CDR3 in DNA: TGCAGCGTTGGGTTCCGGGACGGGTCAGAGACCCAGTACTTC. The J gene is TRBJ2-5, the V gene TRBV29-1; either TRBD1 or TRBD2 may supply D (5 bases each). V lost 4 bases, J lost 4 bases, and 16 bases lay in between. CDR1 is SQVTM, CDR2 ANQGSEA, per germline. The CDR3 sequence is 14 residues long.

The chain joins TRBV5-1 to TRBJ1-1; D possibly corresponds to TRBD1 (6 bases). This CDR3 contains 15 residues. Germline values: CDR1 SGHRS, CDR2 YFSETQ. V lost 3 bases and J 0 bases, leaving 12 bases between the germline ends. The CDR3 bases are TGCGCCAGCAGCTCCCCGGACAGATTGAACACTGAAGCTTTCTTT. This sequence encodes CASSSPDRLNTEAFF.